Below are 15 T cell receptor beta chains sequenced from a single sample in a study of blood T cell repertoires in COVID-19. TCRdb's table, derived via immunoSEQ multiplex PCR, lists solely in-frame clones and lacks some. The sample includes about 240,000 clones, about 79% seen only once; the top ten take 9.6%. The sequenced sample was peripheral blood. The receptors originated from a woman over 75 with acute or convalescent COVID-19.

The chain links TRBV5-1 to TRBJ2-1; 10 nucleotides align to TRBD2. V trimming: 4 bases; J trimming: 8 bases; junction bases outside the gene matches: 9. The CDR3 runs to 15 residues. The V gene's germline CDR1 is SGHRS and CDR2 YFSETQ. DNA of the CDR3: TGCGCCAGCAGCCCCGGACTAGCGGTACGGGATGAGCAGTTCTTC. This encodes CASSPGLAVRDEQFF.

The chain employs TRBV5-6 and TRBJ1-6, with a possible D match to TRBD1 (6 bases). CDR1 SGHDT and CDR2 YYEEEE come from the germline V gene. The CDR3 totals 15 residues. The V and J ends lost 0 bases and 10 bases respectively, with 14 bases between them. Here the CDR3 reads CASSLGMTGSSPLHF. The CDR3 coding sequence is TGTGCCAGCAGCTTGGGAATGACAGGTTCCTCACCCCTCCACTTT.

In its sample, this clone was seen once. The chain links TRBV28 to TRBJ1-2, with D perhaps TRBD1 (6 bases). Trimming cost V 3 bases and J 7 bases, with 12 bases left between them. The CDR3 is made up of 13 amino acids. Germline CDR1 reads MDHEN; CDR2 reads SYDVKM. The CDR3 sequence: CASSLAQGIGYTF. The CDR3 DNA follows: TGTGCCAGCAGTTTGGCACAGGGTATTGGCTACACCTTC.

The chain recombines TRBV24-1 with TRBJ2-4; 10 nucleotides align to TRBD1. V was clipped by 2 bases and J by 6 bases; unmatched bases: 6. The germline V gene has CDR1 KGHDR and CDR2 SFDVKD. This CDR3 has 16 residues. The CDR3 nucleotides are TGTGCCACCAGTGATTCGGGACAGGGGAGGGGAAACATTCAGTACTTC. Its translation is CATSDSGQGRGNIQYF.

The chain uses TRBV5-1 and TRBJ1-2; 7 bases are shared with TRBD1. This CDR3 comprises 13 residues. Germline CDR1 is SGHRS and CDR2 is YFSETQ. The V segment lost 1 base and the J segment 14 bases; nucleotides outside the gene matches: 11. The CDR3 sequence: CASSLPAQGRLTF. CDR3 nucleotides: TGCGCCAGCAGCTTGCCCGCACAGGGGCGCCTAACCTTC. Supplemented by reference TRBV5-1 and TRBJ1-2, the full variable domain reads KAGVTQTPRYLIKTRGQQVTLSCSPISGHRSVSWYQQTPGQGLQFLFEYFSETQRNKGNFPGRFSGRQFSNSRSEMNVSTLELGDSALYLCASSLPAQGRLTFGSGTRLTVV.

J is TRBJ1-2 and V is TRBV10-3, with TRBD1 matching over 7 bases. The CDR3 totals 14 residues. After removal of 10 bases from V and 3 bases from J, the junction contained 11 bases not matched to a gene. CDR1 is ENHRY and CDR2 is SYGVKD in the germline V gene. The CDR3 loop reads CATETGMGDYGYTF. The CDR3 nucleotides read TGTGCCACGGAGACAGGGATGGGAGACTATGGCTACACCTTC.

The J gene is TRBJ1-5, the V gene TRBV7-2; TRBD1 might be the D (5 bases). The V gene lost 5 bases and the J gene lost 7 bases, with 15 bases spanning the gap. The CDR3 contains 14 residues. Germline V gene data show CDR1 as SGHTA and CDR2 as FQGNSA. CDR3 sequence reads: CASSPARGGQPQHF. For the CDR3, the DNA is TGTGCCAGCAGCCCAGCAAGGGGTGGACAGCCCCAGCATTTT.

The rearrangement uses TRBV7-2 and TRBJ1-6; 7 bases map to TRBD1. This CDR3 has 14 amino acids. Germline V gene lookup returns CDR1 SGHTA and CDR2 FQGNSA. J was trimmed by 10 bases and V by 6 bases; bases with no gene match: 9. Here the CDR3 reads CASRTRTGESPLHF. CDR3 nucleotide sequence: TGTGCCAGCAGGACCAGGACAGGAGAGTCACCCCTCCACTTT.

This clone was seen a handful of times. This rearrangement joins TRBV6-4 to TRBJ2-2; 7 nucleotides line up with TRBD2. V trimming: 7 bases; J trimming: 6 bases; junction bases outside the gene matches: 8. The CDR3 is made up of 14 amino acids. Germline V lookup: CDR1 MRHNA, CDR2 SNTAGT. CDR3 sequence (DNA): TGTGCCAGCAAGGGTACTAGCGCGGCCGGGGAGCTGTTTTTT. Amino acid sequence: CASKGTSAAGELFF.

The chain employs TRBV11-2 and TRBJ2-7, with 10 bases fitting TRBD1. The CDR3 has 15 residues. Trimming took 5 bases from V and 6 from J; bases not matched to a gene: 10. From germline, CDR1 is SGHAT and CDR2 FQNNGV. The CDR3 nucleotides are TGTGCCAGCAGCCCAGGGACAGGGGAAGGGGGCGAGCAGTACTTC. It is translated as CASSPGTGEGGEQYF.

V gene TRBV27 combines with J gene TRBJ2-1, with 8 bases that match TRBD2. Germline lookup yields CDR1 MNHEY and CDR2 SMNVEV (reference sequence). Trimming took 6 bases from V and 5 from J; bases not matched to a gene: 6. The CDR3 length is 14 residues. In DNA form, the CDR3 reads TGTGCCAGCAGCGTAGCGGGGAGCAACAATGAGCAGTTCTTC. Protein: CASSVAGSNNEQFF.

The genes are TRBV21-1 and TRBJ1-2. TRBV21-1 counts as a pseudogene. CDR3 size: 15 residues. CDR3 nucleotides: TGTGCCAGCAGCAAAGCGAGGGCCAGCGCGAGGGGCTACACCTTC. Protein sequence: CASSKARASARGYTF.

The chain links TRBV7-8 to TRBJ1-1, with 8 bases fitting TRBD1. CDR1 SGHVS and CDR2 FQNEAQ come from the germline V gene. Trimming at V came to 2 bases and at J to 5 bases, leaving 7 bases not matched to a gene. CDR3 length equals 15 residues. In DNA form, the CDR3 reads TGTGCCAGCAGCTTAACCCAGGGGGCAGGAACTGAAGCTTTCTTT. As protein: CASSLTQGAGTEAFF.

The genes are TRBV7-2 and TRBJ2-7; weak D call: TRBD2 (5 bases). V lost 5 bases to trimming and J lost 3 bases, with 11 bases between them. Looked up from germline, CDR1 is SGHTA and CDR2 is FQGNSA. The CDR3 is 13 residues long. CDR3 sequence (DNA): TGTGCCAGCAGCCGCCGGACTGACTACGAGCAGTACTTC. Residues: CASSRRTDYEQYF.

This chain links TRBV30 with TRBJ1-2; D uncertain. V was cut by 1 base and J by 4 bases, with 7 bases left in between. This CDR3 contains 12 residues. Germline V lookup: CDR1 GTSNPN, CDR2 SVGIG (reference sequence). Written as DNA, the CDR3 is TGTGCCTGGAGTGGGCAGTCCTATGGCTACACCTTC. Translation gives CAWSGQSYGYTF. Full variable domain (remainder filled in from reference TRBV30 and TRBJ1-2): SQTIHQWPATLVQPVGSPLSLECTVEGTSNPNLYWYRQAAGRGLQLLFYSVGIGQISSEVPQNLSASRPQDRQFILSSKKLLLSDSGFYLCAWSGQSYGYTFGSGTRLTVV.